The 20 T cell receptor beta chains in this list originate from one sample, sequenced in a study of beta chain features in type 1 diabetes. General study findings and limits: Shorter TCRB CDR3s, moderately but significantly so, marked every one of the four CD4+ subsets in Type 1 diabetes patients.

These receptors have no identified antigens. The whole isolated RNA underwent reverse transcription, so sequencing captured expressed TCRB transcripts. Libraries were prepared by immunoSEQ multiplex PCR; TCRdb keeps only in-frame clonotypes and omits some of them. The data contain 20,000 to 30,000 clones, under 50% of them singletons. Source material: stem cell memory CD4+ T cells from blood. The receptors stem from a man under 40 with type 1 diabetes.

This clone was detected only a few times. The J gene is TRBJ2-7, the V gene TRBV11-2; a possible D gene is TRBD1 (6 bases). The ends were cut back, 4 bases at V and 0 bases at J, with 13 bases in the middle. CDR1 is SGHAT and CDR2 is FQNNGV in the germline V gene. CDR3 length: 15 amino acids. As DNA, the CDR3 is TGTGCCAGCAGCTCTAACAGGGATTCCTCCTACGAGCAGTACTTC. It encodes CASSSNRDSSYEQYF. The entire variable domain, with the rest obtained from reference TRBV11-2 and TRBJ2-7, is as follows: EAGVAQSPRYKIIEKRQSVAFWCNPISGHATLYWYQQILGQGPKLLIQFQNNGVVDDSQLPKDRFSAERLKGVDSTLKIQPAKLEDSAVYLCASSSNRDSSYEQYFGPGTRLTVT.

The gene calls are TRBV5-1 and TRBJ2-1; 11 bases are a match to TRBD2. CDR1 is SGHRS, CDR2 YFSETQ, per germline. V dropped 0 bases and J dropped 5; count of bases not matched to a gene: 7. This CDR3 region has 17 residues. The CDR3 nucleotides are TGCGCCAGCAGCTTGGCCCTACTAGCGGGGGTTAACAATGAGCAGTTCTTC. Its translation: CASSLALLAGVNNEQFF.

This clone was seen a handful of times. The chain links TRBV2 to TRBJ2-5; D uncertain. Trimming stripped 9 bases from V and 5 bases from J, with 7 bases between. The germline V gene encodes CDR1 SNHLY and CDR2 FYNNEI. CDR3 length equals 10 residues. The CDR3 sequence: CASFLETQYF. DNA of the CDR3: TGTGCCAGTTTCCTTGAGACCCAGTACTTC.

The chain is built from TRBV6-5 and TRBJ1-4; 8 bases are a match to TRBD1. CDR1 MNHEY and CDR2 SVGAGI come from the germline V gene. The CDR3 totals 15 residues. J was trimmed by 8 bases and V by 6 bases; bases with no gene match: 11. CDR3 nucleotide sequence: TGTGCCAGCAGCAAGGGACAGGCCCAGGTCGAAAAACTGTTTTTT. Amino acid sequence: CASSKGQAQVEKLFF.

The CDR3, as DNA: TGTGCCAGCAGCCCGGGACAGGGGAGCACAGATACGCAGTATTTT. Translated, it gives CASSPGQGSTDTQYF. This chain joins TRBV11-2 and TRBJ2-3; 10 bases fit TRBD1. With V trimmed by 5 bases and J by 0 bases, 2 bases remained unmatched. CDR3 length equals 15 residues. Germline assignment: CDR1 SGHAT and CDR2 FQNNGV.

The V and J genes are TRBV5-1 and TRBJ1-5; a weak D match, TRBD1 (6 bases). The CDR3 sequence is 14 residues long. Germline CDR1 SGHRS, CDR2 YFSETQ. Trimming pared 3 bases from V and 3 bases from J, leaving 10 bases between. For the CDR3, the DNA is TGCGCCAGCAGCTCAGGGACACCCAATCAGCCCCAGCATTTT. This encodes CASSSGTPNQPQHF.

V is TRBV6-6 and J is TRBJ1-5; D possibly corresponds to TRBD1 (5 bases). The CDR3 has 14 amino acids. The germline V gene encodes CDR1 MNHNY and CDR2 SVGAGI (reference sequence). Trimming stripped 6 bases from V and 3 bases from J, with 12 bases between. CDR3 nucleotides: TGTGCCAGCAGGCAGGGAGGGAACAATCAGCCCCAGCATTTT. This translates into CASRQGGNNQPQHF.

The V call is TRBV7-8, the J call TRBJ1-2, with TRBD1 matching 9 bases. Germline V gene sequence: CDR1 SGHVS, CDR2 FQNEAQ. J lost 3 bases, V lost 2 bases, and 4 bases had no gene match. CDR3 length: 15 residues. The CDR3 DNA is TGTGCCAGCAGCTTAATGGGGACAGGGCACTATGGCTACACCTTC. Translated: CASSLMGTGHYGYTF.

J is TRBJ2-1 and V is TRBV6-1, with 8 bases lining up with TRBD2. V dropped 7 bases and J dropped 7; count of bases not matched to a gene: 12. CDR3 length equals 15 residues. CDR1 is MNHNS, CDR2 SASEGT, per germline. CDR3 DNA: TGTGCCAGCACTCTAGGGGCGGGAGGTGGAAATGAGCAGTTCTTC. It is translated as CASTLGAGGGNEQFF.

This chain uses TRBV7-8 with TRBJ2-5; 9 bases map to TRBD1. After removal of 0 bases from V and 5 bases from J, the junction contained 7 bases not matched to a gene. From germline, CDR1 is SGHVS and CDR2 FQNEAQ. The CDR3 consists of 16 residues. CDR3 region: CASSLALQGAGETQYF. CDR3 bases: TGTGCCAGCAGCTTAGCCCTACAGGGGGCGGGGGAGACCCAGTACTTC.

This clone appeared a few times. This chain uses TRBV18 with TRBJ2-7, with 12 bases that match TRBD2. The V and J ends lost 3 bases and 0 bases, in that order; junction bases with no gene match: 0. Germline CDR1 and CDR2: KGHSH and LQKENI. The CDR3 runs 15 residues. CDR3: CASSPGLAGSYEQYF. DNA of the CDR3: TGTGCCAGCTCACCGGGACTAGCGGGCTCCTACGAGCAGTACTTC.

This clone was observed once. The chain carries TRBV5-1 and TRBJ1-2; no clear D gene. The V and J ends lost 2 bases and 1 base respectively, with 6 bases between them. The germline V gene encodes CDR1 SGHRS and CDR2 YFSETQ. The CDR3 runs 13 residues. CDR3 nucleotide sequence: TGCGCCAGCAGCTTCGATAGTAACTATGGCTACACCTTC. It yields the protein CASSFDSNYGYTF.

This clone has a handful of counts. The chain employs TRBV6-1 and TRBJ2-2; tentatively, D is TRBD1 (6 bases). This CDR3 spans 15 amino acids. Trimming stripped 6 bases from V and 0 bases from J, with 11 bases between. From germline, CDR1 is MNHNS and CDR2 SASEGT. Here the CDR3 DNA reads TGTGCCAGCAGGCAGGACAGCTCGAACACCGGGGAGCTGTTTTTT. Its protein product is CASRQDSSNTGELFF.

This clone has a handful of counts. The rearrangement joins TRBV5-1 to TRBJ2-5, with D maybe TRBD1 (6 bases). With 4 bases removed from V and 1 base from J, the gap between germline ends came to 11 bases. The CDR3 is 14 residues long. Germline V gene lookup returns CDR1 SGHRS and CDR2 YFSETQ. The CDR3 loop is CASSNGQPQETQYF. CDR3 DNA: TGCGCCAGCAGCAATGGACAGCCCCAAGAGACCCAGTACTTC.

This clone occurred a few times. DNA for the CDR3: TGCGCCAGCAGTTCACAGGGGGCCGGCGGGGAGCTGTTTTTT. This sequence encodes CASSSQGAGGELFF. The chain is built from TRBV5-1 and TRBJ2-2; TRBD1 matches 9 bases. Germline V gene data show CDR1 as SGHRS and CDR2 as YFSETQ. There are 14 residues in the CDR3. V lost 5 bases and J lost 7; bases outside the gene matches: 6.

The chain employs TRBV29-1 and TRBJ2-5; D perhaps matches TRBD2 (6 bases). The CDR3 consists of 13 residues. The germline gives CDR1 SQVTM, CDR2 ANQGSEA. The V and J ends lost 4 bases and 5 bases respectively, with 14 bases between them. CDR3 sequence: CSVAQTRVETQYF. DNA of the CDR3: TGCAGCGTTGCCCAGACTAGAGTGGAGACCCAGTACTTC.

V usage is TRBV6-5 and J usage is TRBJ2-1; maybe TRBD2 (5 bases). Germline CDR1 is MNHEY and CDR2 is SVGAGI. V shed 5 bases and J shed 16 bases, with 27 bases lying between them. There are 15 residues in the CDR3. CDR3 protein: CASSPPGRSGLSPFF. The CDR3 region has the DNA TGTGCCAGCAGTCCTCCCGGCCGGAGCGGCCTTAGTCCCTTCTTC.

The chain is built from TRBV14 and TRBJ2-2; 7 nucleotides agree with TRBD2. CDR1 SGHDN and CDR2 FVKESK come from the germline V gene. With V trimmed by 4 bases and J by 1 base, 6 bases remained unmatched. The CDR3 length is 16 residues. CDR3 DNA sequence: TGTGCCAGCAGCCGCGGGGGAGGGGTGAACACCGGGGAGCTGTTTTTT. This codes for CASSRGGGVNTGELFF.

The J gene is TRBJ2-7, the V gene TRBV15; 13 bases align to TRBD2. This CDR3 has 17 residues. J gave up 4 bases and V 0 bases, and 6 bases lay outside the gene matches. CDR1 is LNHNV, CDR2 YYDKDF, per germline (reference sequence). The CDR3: CATSRDQGLAGTYEQYF. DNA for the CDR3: TGTGCCACCAGCAGAGATCAGGGACTAGCGGGGACTTACGAGCAGTACTTC.

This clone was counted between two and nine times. The CDR3 spells CASSLARGGVKVSEQYF. The CDR3 coding sequence is TGTGCCAGCAGCTTAGCGCGGGGGGGCGTAAAGGTTAGCGAGCAGTACTTC. The chain links TRBV7-9 to TRBJ2-7, with 9 bases aligning to TRBD2. V dropped 0 bases and J dropped 6; count of bases not matched to a gene: 12. Per the germline V gene, CDR1 is SEHNR and CDR2 is FQNEAQ (reference sequence). CDR3 size: 17 residues.